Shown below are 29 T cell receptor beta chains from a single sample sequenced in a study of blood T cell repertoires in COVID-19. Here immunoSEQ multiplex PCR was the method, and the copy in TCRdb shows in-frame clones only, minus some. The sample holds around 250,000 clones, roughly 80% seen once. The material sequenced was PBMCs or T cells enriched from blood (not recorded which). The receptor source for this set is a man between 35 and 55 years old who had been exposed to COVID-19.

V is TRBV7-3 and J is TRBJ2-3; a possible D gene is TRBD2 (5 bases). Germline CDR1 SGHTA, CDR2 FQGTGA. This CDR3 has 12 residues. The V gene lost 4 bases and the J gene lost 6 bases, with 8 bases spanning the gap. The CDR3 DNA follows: TGTGCCAGCAGCTCCCCGGGGGATACGCAGTATTTT. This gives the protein CASSSPGDTQYF.

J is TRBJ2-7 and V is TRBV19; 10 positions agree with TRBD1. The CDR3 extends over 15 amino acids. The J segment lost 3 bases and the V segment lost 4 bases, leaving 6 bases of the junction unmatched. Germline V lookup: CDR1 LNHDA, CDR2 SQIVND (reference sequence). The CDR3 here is CASSKQGQGGYEQYF. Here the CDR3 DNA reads TGTGCCAGTAGTAAACAAGGACAGGGGGGCTACGAGCAGTACTTC.

The CDR3 spells CASSEALSSGTTYEQYF. The CDR3 bases are TGTGCCAGCAGTGAAGCGCTTAGTAGCGGGACCACCTACGAGCAGTACTTC. The chain links TRBV6-1 to TRBJ2-7; 8 bases map to TRBD2. CDR3 size: 17 residues. V lost 0 bases to trimming and J lost 2 bases; unmatched junction nucleotides: 9. The germline V gene has CDR1 MNHNS and CDR2 SASEGT.

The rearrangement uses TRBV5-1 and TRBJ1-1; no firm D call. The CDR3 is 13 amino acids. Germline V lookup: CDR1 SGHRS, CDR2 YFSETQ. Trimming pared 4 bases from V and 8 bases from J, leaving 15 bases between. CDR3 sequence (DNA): TGCGCCAGCAGCCCGCTGCCCCAGCGGGAAGCTTTCTTT. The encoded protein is CASSPLPQREAFF. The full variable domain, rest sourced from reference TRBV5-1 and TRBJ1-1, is KAGVTQTPRYLIKTRGQQVTLSCSPISGHRSVSWYQQTPGQGLQFLFEYFSETQRNKGNFPGRFSGRQFSNSRSEMNVSTLELGDSALYLCASSPLPQREAFFGQGTRLTVV.

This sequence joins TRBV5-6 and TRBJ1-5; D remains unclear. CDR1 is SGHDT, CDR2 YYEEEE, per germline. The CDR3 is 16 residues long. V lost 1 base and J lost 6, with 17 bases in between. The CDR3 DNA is TGTGCCAGCAGCTTGAGCTACTGGGAAGAGGGTCAGCCCCAGCATTTT. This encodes CASSLSYWEEGQPQHF.

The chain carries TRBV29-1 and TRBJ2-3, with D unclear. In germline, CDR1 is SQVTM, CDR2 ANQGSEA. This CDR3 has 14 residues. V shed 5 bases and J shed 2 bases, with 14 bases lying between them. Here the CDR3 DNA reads TGCAGCGTTAGTGGTTTGTGGGCCACAGATACGCAGTATTTT. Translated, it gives CSVSGLWATDTQYF.

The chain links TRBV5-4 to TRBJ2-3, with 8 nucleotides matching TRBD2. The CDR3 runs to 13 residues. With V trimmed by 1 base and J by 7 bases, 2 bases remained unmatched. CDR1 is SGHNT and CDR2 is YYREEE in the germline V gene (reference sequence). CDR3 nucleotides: TGTGCCAGCAGCTTGAGCGGGAGATATACGCAGTATTTT. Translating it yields CASSLSGRYTQYF.

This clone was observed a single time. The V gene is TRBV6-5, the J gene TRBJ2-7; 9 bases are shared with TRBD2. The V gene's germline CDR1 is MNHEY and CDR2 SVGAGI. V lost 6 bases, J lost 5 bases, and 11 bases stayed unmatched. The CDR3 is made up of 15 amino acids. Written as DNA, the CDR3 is TGTGCCAGCAGGGGCCGAGCAGCGGGAGGCAACGAGCAGTACTTC. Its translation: CASRGRAAGGNEQYF.

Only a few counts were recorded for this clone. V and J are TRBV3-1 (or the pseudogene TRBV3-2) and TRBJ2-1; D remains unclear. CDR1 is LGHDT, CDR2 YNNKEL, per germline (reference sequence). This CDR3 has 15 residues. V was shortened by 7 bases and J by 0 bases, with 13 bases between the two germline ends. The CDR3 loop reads CASTPTRSSYNEQFF. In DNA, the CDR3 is TGTGCCAGCACCCCCACGCGGAGCTCCTACAATGAGCAGTTCTTC.

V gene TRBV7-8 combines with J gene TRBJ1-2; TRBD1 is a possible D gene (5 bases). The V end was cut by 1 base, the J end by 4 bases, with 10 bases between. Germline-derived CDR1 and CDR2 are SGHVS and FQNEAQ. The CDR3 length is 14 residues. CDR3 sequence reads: CASSLGGALYGYTF. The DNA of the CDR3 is TGTGCCAGCAGCTTAGGTGGGGCGCTCTATGGCTACACCTTC.

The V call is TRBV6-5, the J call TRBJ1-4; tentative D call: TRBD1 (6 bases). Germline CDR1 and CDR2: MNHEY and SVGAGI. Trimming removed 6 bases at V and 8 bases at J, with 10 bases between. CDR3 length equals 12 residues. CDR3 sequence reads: CASRGGREKLFF. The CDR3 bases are TGTGCCAGCAGGGGGGGGCGGGAAAAACTGTTTTTT.

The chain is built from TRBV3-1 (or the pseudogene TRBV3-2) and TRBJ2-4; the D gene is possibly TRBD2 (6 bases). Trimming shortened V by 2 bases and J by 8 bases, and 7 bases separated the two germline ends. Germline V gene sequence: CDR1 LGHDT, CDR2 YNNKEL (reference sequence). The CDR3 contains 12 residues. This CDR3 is CASSQSGDIQYF. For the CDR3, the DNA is TGTGCCAGCAGCCAATCGGGAGACATTCAGTACTTC.

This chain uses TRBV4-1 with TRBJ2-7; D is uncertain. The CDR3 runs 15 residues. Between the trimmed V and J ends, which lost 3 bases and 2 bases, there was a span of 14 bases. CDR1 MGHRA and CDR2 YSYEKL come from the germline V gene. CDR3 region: CASSQTGDGAYEQYF. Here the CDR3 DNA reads TGCGCCAGCAGCCAGACGGGTGATGGAGCCTACGAGCAGTACTTC.

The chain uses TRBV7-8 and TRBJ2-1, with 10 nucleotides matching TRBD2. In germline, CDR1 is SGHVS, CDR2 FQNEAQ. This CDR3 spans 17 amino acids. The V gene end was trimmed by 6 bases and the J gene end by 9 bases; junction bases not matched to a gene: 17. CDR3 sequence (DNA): TGTGCCAGCAGTCCAATCTCCGGGACTAGCGTACAAGGTGAGCAGTTCTTC. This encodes CASSPISGTSVQGEQFF.

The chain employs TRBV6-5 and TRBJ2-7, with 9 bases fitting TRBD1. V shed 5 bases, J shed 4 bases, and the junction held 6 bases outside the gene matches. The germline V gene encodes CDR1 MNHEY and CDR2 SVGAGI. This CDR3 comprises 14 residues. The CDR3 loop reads CASSHRTGVYEQYF. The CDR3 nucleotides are TGTGCCAGCAGTCACAGGACAGGGGTGTACGAGCAGTACTTC.

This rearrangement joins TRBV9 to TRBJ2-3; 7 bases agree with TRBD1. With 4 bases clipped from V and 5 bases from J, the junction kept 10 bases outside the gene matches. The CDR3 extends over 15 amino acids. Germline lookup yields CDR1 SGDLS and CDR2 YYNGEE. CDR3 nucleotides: TGTGCCAGCAGCTACCTTAGGGGGCTGGGAGATACGCAGTATTTT. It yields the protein CASSYLRGLGDTQYF.

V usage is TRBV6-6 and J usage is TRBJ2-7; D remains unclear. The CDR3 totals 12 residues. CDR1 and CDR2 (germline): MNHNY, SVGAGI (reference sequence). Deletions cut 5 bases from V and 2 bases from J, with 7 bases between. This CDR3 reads CASSGQAYEQYF. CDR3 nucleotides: TGTGCCAGCAGTGGTCAGGCCTACGAGCAGTACTTC.

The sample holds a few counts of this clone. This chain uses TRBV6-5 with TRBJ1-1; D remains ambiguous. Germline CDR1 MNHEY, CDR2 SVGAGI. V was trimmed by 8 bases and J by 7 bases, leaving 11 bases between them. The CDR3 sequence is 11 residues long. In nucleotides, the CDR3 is TGTGCCAGCTCTGCAGGATTTGAAGCTTTCTTT. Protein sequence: CASSAGFEAFF.

CDR3 DNA sequence: TGTGCCAGCAGCGCGACTAGTGGTCCGCAGTATTTT. Protein: CASSATSGPQYF. The chain is built from TRBV2 and TRBJ2-3; possibly TRBD2 for D (6 bases). The CDR3 sequence is 12 residues long. CDR1 is SNHLY, CDR2 FYNNEI, per germline. The germline V and J ends were trimmed by 6 bases and 10 bases, with 14 bases remaining between them.

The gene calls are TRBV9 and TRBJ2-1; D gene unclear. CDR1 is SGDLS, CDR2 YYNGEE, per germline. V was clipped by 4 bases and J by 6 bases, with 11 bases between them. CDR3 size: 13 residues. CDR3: CASSHLEVNEQFF. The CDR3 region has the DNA TGTGCCAGCAGCCACCTCGAGGTCAATGAGCAGTTCTTC.

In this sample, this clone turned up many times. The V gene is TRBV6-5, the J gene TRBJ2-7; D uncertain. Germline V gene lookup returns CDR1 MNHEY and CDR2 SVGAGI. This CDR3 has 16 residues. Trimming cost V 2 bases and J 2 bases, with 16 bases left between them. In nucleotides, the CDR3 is TGTGCCAGCAGTTACCTCACGCTTGCTGCGGCCTACGAGCAGTACTTC. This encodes CASSYLTLAAAYEQYF.

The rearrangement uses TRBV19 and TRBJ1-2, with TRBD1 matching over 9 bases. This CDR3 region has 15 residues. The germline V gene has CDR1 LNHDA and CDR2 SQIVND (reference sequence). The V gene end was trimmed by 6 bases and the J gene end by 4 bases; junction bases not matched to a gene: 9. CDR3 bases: TGTGCCAGTAGGGCAAGCGGACAGGGGATCTATGGCTACACCTTC. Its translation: CASRASGQGIYGYTF.

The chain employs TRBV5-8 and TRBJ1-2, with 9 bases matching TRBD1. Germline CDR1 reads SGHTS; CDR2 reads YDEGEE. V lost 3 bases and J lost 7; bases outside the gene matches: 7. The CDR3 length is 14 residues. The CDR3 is CASSSYRGLAGYTF. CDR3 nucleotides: TGTGCCAGCAGCTCATACAGGGGGCTCGCTGGCTACACCTTC.

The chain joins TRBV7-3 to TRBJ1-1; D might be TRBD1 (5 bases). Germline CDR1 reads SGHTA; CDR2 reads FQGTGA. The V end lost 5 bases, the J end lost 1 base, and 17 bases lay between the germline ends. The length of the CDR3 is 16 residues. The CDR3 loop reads CASSQAPAGKNTEAFF. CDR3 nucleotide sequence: TGTGCCAGCAGCCAAGCCCCCGCAGGGAAGAACACTGAAGCTTTCTTT.

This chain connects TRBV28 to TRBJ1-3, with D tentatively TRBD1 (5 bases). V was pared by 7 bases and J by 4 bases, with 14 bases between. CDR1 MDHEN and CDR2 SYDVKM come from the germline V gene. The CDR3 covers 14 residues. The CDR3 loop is CASTTGYRGNTIYF. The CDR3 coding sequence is TGTGCCAGCACCACAGGTTATCGCGGAAACACCATATATTTT.

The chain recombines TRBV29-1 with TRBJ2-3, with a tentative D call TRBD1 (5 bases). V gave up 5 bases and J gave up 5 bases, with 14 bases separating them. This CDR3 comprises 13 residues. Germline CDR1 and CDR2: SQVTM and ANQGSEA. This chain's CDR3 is CSVNTGLKDTQYF. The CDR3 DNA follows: TGCAGCGTTAACACAGGTTTAAAAGATACGCAGTATTTT.

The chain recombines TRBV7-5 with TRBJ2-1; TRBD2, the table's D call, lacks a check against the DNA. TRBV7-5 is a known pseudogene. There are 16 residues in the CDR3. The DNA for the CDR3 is TGTGGAGATCGAAAAACTAGCGGCGGTTCGAGGAATGAGCAGTTCTTC. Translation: CGDRKTSGGSRNEQFF.

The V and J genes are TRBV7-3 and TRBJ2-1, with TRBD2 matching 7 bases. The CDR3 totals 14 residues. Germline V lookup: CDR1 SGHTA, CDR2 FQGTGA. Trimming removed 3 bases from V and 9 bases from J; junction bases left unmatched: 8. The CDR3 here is CASSFNPGEGEQFF. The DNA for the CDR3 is TGTGCCAGCAGCTTTAATCCTGGGGAGGGTGAGCAGTTCTTC.

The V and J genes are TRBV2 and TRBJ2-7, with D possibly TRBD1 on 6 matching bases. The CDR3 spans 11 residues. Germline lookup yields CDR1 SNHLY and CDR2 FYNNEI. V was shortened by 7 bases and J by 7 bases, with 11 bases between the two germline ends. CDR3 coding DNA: TGTGCCAGCAAGCCGAGGGGGGAGCAGTACTTC. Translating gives CASKPRGEQYF.